These 10 T cell receptor beta chains originate from one sample sequenced in a study of shared clonotypes between healthy human individuals. Method: immunoSEQ multiplex PCR; TCRdb's copy keeps in-frame clones and lacks some. Found here are 730,000 or so clones, around 72% of them singletons; the top ten hold about 1.7%. The sample consisted of memory CD4+ T cells sorted from blood. As to subset: CD45RA-negative fraction. The receptors here all came from a woman aged 25 to 39 in good health.

The chain is built from TRBV18 and TRBJ2-1, with TRBD2 matching over 8 bases. Germline CDR1 is KGHSH and CDR2 is LQKENI. V was pared by 8 bases and J by 11 bases, with 11 bases of the junction left unmatched. The CDR3 runs to 13 residues. The CDR3 nucleotides read TGTGCCAGCATCCCTATGAGCGGGGGCCAGCAGTTCTTC. Protein product: CASIPMSGGQQFF.

This clone has just a few counts. This CDR3 is also generated by other DNA sequences in the sample. This sequence joins TRBV18 and TRBJ2-7; D ambiguous. The CDR3 extends over 12 amino acids. The V end lost 5 bases, the J end lost 0 bases, and 5 bases lay between the germline ends. CDR1 is KGHSH and CDR2 is LQKENI in the germline V gene. DNA of the CDR3: TGTGCCAGCTCATCGAGCTCCTACGAGCAGTACTTC. Its translation: CASSSSSYEQYF. The full variable domain, rest sourced from reference TRBV18 and TRBJ2-7, is NAGVMQNPRHLVRRRGQEARLRCSPMKGHSHVYWYRQLPEEGLKFMVYLQKENIIDESGMPKERFSAEFPKEGPSILRIQQVVRGDSAAYFCASSSSSYEQYFGPGTRLTVT.

The V gene is TRBV9, the J gene TRBJ1-2; no firm D call. The germline V gene has CDR1 SGDLS and CDR2 YYNGEE. V lost 4 bases and J 1 base, leaving 8 bases between the germline ends. CDR3 length equals 13 residues. The CDR3 reads CASSPVGNYGYTF. The CDR3 DNA follows: TGTGCCAGCAGCCCAGTGGGTAACTATGGCTACACCTTC. The full variable domain, with the rest looked up from reference TRBV9 and TRBJ1-2, is DSGVTQTPKHLITATGQRVTLRCSPRSGDLSVYWYQQSLDQGLQFLIQYYNGEERAKGNILERFSAQQFPDLHSELNLSSLELGDSALYFCASSPVGNYGYTFGSGTRLTVV.

This sequence joins TRBV2 and TRBJ1-5, with D possibly TRBD1 on 5 matching bases. Germline assignment: CDR1 SNHLY and CDR2 FYNNEI. V lost 1 base and J 3 bases, leaving 7 bases between the germline ends. The CDR3 totals 14 residues. For the CDR3, the DNA is TGTGCCAGCAGTGAAGGGGGCCTCAATCAGCCCCAGCATTTT. Amino acid sequence: CASSEGGLNQPQHF.

This clone appeared once. The chain uses TRBV19 and TRBJ2-4; D possibly corresponds to TRBD1 (5 bases). Trimming left V 6 bases short and J 8 bases short, with 14 bases between. This CDR3 contains 13 residues. CDR1 is LNHDA and CDR2 is SQIVND in the germline V gene (reference sequence). The CDR3 spells CASRNQGGDIQYF. CDR3 DNA sequence: TGTGCCAGTAGGAACCAGGGTGGAGACATTCAGTACTTC. Full variable domain (outside the CDR3, taken from reference TRBV19 and TRBJ2-4): DGGITQSPKYLFRKEGQNVTLSCEQNLNHDAMYWYRQDPGQGLRLIYYSQIVNDFQKGDIAEGYSVSREKKESFPLTVTSAQKNPTAFYLCASRNQGGDIQYFGAGTRLSVL.

As for this clone: The sample has other DNA sequences that encode this CDR3 too. The J gene is TRBJ2-7, the V gene TRBV5-1; unclear D gene. Trimming removed 0 bases from V and 2 bases from J, with 12 bases in between. The CDR3 has 15 residues. Germline CDR1 and CDR2: SGHRS and YFSETQ. CDR3 loop: CASSLALAGTYEQYF. Here the CDR3 DNA reads TGCGCCAGCAGCTTGGCCCTGGCAGGCACCTACGAGCAGTACTTC.

This chain connects TRBV2 to TRBJ2-3, with 10 nucleotides matching TRBD2. The CDR3 has 14 amino acids. The V and J ends lost 6 bases and 5 bases, in that order; junction bases with no gene match: 5. Germline values: CDR1 SNHLY, CDR2 FYNNEI. CDR3: CASRAGGPIDTQYF. In DNA, the CDR3 is TGTGCCAGCAGAGCGGGAGGGCCGATAGATACGCAGTATTTT.

The chain carries TRBV7-2 and TRBJ2-7; 10 bases are a match to TRBD2. CDR1 SGHTA and CDR2 FQGNSA come from the germline V gene. The J segment lost 5 bases and the V segment lost 2 bases, leaving 6 bases of the junction unmatched. The CDR3 sequence is 15 residues long. The CDR3 loop reads CASSLLTSGIHEQYF. The CDR3 DNA is TGTGCCAGCAGCTTATTAACTAGCGGGATCCACGAGCAGTACTTC.

The chain employs TRBV11-2 and TRBJ2-7; tentatively, D is TRBD2 (5 bases). V lost 5 bases and J 3 bases, leaving 14 bases between the germline ends. CDR1 is SGHAT, CDR2 FQNNGV, per germline. The CDR3 length is 14 residues. The CDR3 loop reads CASSPLRVLYEQYF. Written as DNA, the CDR3 is TGTGCCAGCAGCCCCTTGAGGGTCCTCTACGAGCAGTACTTC.

The chain is built from TRBV5-1 and TRBJ2-1, with 12 positions matching TRBD1. V gave up 0 bases and J gave up 10 bases; unmatched junction bases: 8. Germline CDR1 SGHRS, CDR2 YFSETQ. This CDR3 spans 16 amino acids. CDR3 DNA sequence: TGCGCCAGCAGCTTGGCAGGCGGGACAGGGGGCAGAGAGCAGTTCTTC. Translating it yields CASSLAGGTGGREQFF.